Listed here are 22 T cell receptor beta chains from one sample, sequenced in a study of human T cells and chemical hapten exposure (dated by TCRdb to the early 2020s). The library relied on RACE. Instrument used: NextSeq 500. TCRdb itself trimmed the public reads at Q25 with fastp, ran MiXCR and retained productive beta chains. Each record represents a unique CDR3 protein, reported with the most common genes and DNA among its rows. This sample holds roughly 380,000 distinct CDR3 sequences; about 6% were observed only once. The ten largest clones represent around 5.6% of the sample. According to the study, the label for this sample's time point signals: patch test 2, 6 weeks after DPC sensitization. Read against the paper, the sample's treatment or condition label means: therapeutic diphenylcyclopropenone sensitization with weekly scalp DPC. The sample was whole blood, taken in connection with sensitization to the hapten diphenylcyclopropenone (DPC). Receptors originate from a woman aged 18-29 years with alopecia areata. Some clones in this sample may be carry-over from other donors' samples.

The J gene is TRBJ1-4, the V gene TRBV6-1, with TRBD1 matching 9 bases. V shed 8 bases, J shed 5 bases, and the junction held 0 bases outside the gene matches. The germline gives CDR1 MNHNS, CDR2 SASEGT. CDR3 length: 12 amino acids. The CDR3 loop reads CASGTGNEKLFF. The DNA for the CDR3 is TGTGCCAGCGGGACAGGGAATGAAAAACTGTTTTTT.

J is TRBJ1-2 and V is TRBV10-2; D possibly corresponds to TRBD1 (6 bases). Germline V gives CDR1 WSHSY, CDR2 SAAADI. The CDR3 loop spans 16 amino acids. Between the trimmed V and J ends, which lost 5 bases and 4 bases, there was a span of 20 bases. This CDR3 reads CASSPPSGAGAYGYTF. CDR3 sequence (DNA): TGCGCCAGCAGTCCCCCCTCGGGGGCGGGGGCCTATGGCTACACCTTC.

This clonotype was seen ten or more times. The CDR3 loop is CASGLDPLTGMNTEAFF. The DNA for the CDR3 is TGTGCTAGTGGTTTGGACCCACTCACAGGCATGAACACTGAAGCTTTCTTT. The genes are TRBV12-5 and TRBJ1-1; D possibly corresponds to TRBD1 (5 bases). Germline V CDR1 and CDR2: LGHNT, FRNRAP. This CDR3 has 17 amino acids. Trimming cost V 1 base and J 0 bases, with 15 bases left between them.

This clonotype was seen more than once but under ten times. This rearrangement joins TRBV7-6 to TRBJ2-5, with a tentative D call TRBD2 (7 bases). V was trimmed by 4 bases and J by 9 bases, leaving 15 bases between them. This CDR3 has 13 amino acids. Germline V gene sequence: CDR1 SGHVS, CDR2 FNYEAQ. Here the CDR3 reads CASSSLRGGSQYF. Written as DNA, the CDR3 is TGTGCCAGCAGCTCCCTTCGCGGGGGCTCCCAGTACTTC.

Of note for this clonotype: This may be a read error: a much more frequent sequence differs by one nucleotide. The rearrangement joins TRBV4-3 to TRBJ2-3; a weak D match, TRBD1 (6 bases). The end of the DNA is better explained by TRBJ1-5, so the J call may be wrong. CDR3 length equals 18 residues. CDR1 is LGHNA and CDR2 is YSLEER in the germline V gene. CDR3 bases: TGCGCCAGCAGCCTGCGAGCGGGGGCCGAGTCAGGTGCAGATACGCAGCATTTT. This translates into CASSLRAGAESGADTQHF.

Ten or more counts support this clonotype. The gene calls are TRBV27 and TRBJ1-2; D perhaps matches TRBD1 (6 bases). Germline CDR1 and CDR2: MNHEY and SMNVEV (reference sequence). The CDR3 has 14 residues. Trimming stripped 0 bases from V and 8 bases from J, with 13 bases between. The CDR3 nucleotides are TGTGCCAGCAGTTTATCGGTAGGGGGGCTCGGCTACACCTTC. Protein: CASSLSVGGLGYTF.

This clonotype came up once. CDR3 in DNA: TGTGCCAGCAGTTTACAAACCCCCGCCGAGCAGTACTTC. It is translated as CASSLQTPAEQYF. This rearrangement joins TRBV28 to TRBJ2-7; D unclear. The CDR3 has 13 residues. V lost 2 bases and J 6 bases, leaving 11 bases between the germline ends. The germline gives CDR1 MDHEN, CDR2 SYDVKM.

This clonotype was observed many times. The J gene is TRBJ1-2, the V gene TRBV5-1, with 7 nucleotides matching TRBD1. In germline, CDR1 is SGHRS, CDR2 YFSETQ. V was pared by 3 bases and J by 1 base, with 9 bases of the junction left unmatched. CDR3 length: 16 residues. The DNA of the CDR3 is TGCGCCAGCAGCTGGAAACCGGGACAGCTTAACTATGGCTACACCTTC. This encodes CASSWKPGQLNYGYTF.

This clonotype appeared many times. V and J are TRBV10-3 and TRBJ1-1; TRBD1 agrees at 7 bases. The CDR3 is made up of 14 amino acids. V was clipped by 7 bases and J by 2 bases; unmatched bases: 7. CDR1 ENHRY and CDR2 SYGVKD come from the germline V gene. The CDR3 DNA sequence: TGTGCCATCATGGCAGGGGGAAAAAACACTGAAGCTTTCTTT. It yields the protein CAIMAGGKNTEAFF.

V usage is TRBV5-1 and J usage is TRBJ1-3; 10 bases agree with TRBD1. The germline CDR1 and CDR2 sequences are SGHRS and YFSETQ. V lost 3 bases, J lost 3 bases, and 9 bases stayed unmatched. CDR3 length: 17 residues. The CDR3: CASSSGTGALGGNTIYF. The CDR3 nucleotides are TGCGCCAGCAGCTCCGGGACAGGGGCACTAGGTGGAAACACCATATATTTT. Full variable domain (missing parts from reference TRBV5-1 and TRBJ1-3): KAGVTQTPRYLIKTRGQQVTLSCSPISGHRSVSWYQQTPGQGLQFLFEYFSETQRNKGNFPGRFSGRQFSNSRSEMNVSTLELGDSALYLCASSSGTGALGGNTIYFGEGSWLTVV.

This clonotype occurred a few times. The chain couples TRBV20-1 to TRBJ1-3, with 7 bases that match TRBD1. The CDR3 is 13 residues long. V lost 6 bases to trimming and J lost 0 bases; unmatched junction nucleotides: 2. CDR1 and CDR2 (germline): DFQATT, SNEGSKA (reference sequence). CDR3 coding DNA: TGCAGTGCCTGGGACAGCTCTGGAAACACCATATATTTT. The encoded protein is CSAWDSSGNTIYF.

This clonotype was found many times. The chain links TRBV7-9 to TRBJ2-7; D not certain. The CDR3 consists of 11 residues. V lost 5 bases to trimming and J lost 3 bases, with 5 bases between them. The V gene's germline CDR1 is SEHNR and CDR2 FQNEAQ (reference sequence). The CDR3 region has the DNA TGTGCCAGCAGCCGCAACTACGAGCAGTACTTC. Translation: CASSRNYEQYF. Filled out from reference TRBV7-9 and TRBJ2-7, the complete variable domain reads DTGVSQNPRHKITKRGQNVTFRCDPISEHNRLYWYRQTLGQGPEFLTYFQNEAQLEKSRLLSDRFSAERPKGSFSTLEIQRTEQGDSAMYLCASSRNYEQYFGPGTRLTVT.

In this sample, this clonotype turned up many times. V usage is TRBV29-1 and J usage is TRBJ1-2, with TRBD1 as a possible D gene (5 bases). Trimming shortened V by 0 bases and J by 4 bases, and 12 bases separated the two germline ends. Per germline, CDR1 SQVTM and CDR2 ANQGSEA. The CDR3 length is 14 residues. CDR3 bases: TGCAGCGTTGAAGATAGGGAAGGGGCCTATGGCTACACCTTC. This gives the protein CSVEDREGAYGYTF.

The CDR3 reads CASSLGQGRLAEAFF. As DNA, the CDR3 is TGCGCCAGCAGCCTCGGACAGGGGAGGTTGGCTGAAGCTTTCTTT. The chain combines TRBV4-1 with TRBJ1-1, with 9 bases identical to TRBD1. Germline trimming cut 4 bases from V and 6 bases from J; bases unmatched to any gene: 9. Germline V gene sequence: CDR1 MGHRA, CDR2 YSYEKL. The CDR3 runs to 15 residues.

This clonotype has at least ten counts. The chain is built from TRBV7-2 and TRBJ2-1; 9 bases are shared with TRBD1. Per the germline V gene, CDR1 is SGHTA and CDR2 is FQGNSA. The CDR3 has 16 residues. V was pared by 4 bases and J by 3 bases, with 7 bases of the junction left unmatched. CDR3 in amino acids: CASSSEDRGFYNEQFF. The CDR3 DNA reads as TGTGCCAGCAGCTCGGAGGACAGGGGCTTCTACAATGAGCAGTTCTTC. Combining the CDR3 with reference TRBV7-2 and TRBJ2-1 gives the whole variable domain GAGVSQSPSNKVTEKGKDVELRCDPISGHTALYWYRQSLGQGLEFLIYFQGNSAPDKSGLPSDRFSAERTGGSVSTLTIQRTQQEDSAVYLCASSSEDRGFYNEQFFGPGTRLTVL.

The chain is built from TRBV5-4 and TRBJ1-1; TRBD1 aligns across 7 bases. Trimming took 5 bases from V and 4 from J; bases not matched to a gene: 5. The CDR3 contains 13 residues. Looked up from germline, CDR1 is SGHNT and CDR2 is YYREEE (reference sequence). The CDR3 here is CASRLAGGTEAFF. CDR3 coding DNA: TGTGCCAGCAGGCTTGCAGGGGGCACTGAAGCTTTCTTT.

The V gene is TRBV12-3 or TRBV12-4, the J gene TRBJ1-2; 9 bases map to TRBD1. The CDR3 runs to 15 residues. Trimming took 6 bases from V and 5 from J; bases not matched to a gene: 10. The CDR3 DNA follows: TGTGCCAGCAGGCCGGGACAGGGAATGGGGTATGGCTACACCTTC. As protein: CASRPGQGMGYGYTF.

This clonotype was seen ten or more times. The chain is built from TRBV14 and TRBJ2-3; TRBD2 aligns across 14 bases. The trim removed 4 bases at V and 3 bases at J, leaving 12 bases unmatched. The CDR3 runs 19 residues. Per germline, CDR1 SGHDN and CDR2 FVKESK. CDR3 nucleotide sequence: TGTGCCAGCAGCCGCCACCTTGGACTAGCGGGGGGCCGGACAGATACGCAGTATTTT. It codes for CASSRHLGLAGGRTDTQYF. The variable domain in full, with the rest retrieved from reference TRBV14 and TRBJ2-3, is EAGVTQFPSHSVIEKGQTVTLRCDPISGHDNLYWYRRVMGKEIKFLLHFVKESKQDESGMPNNRFLAERTGGTYSTLKVQPAELEDSGVYFCASSRHLGLAGGRTDTQYFGPGTRLTVL.

This clonotype was observed a handful of times. The chain links TRBV27 to TRBJ2-1, with D uncertain. V lost 2 bases and J 6 bases, leaving 8 bases between the germline ends. Germline V CDR1 and CDR2: MNHEY, SMNVEV (reference sequence). The CDR3 totals 13 residues. The CDR3 bases are TGTGCCAGCAGTTTACGTATGACCAATGAGCAGTTCTTC. This codes for CASSLRMTNEQFF.

This clonotype was counted a few times. The rearrangement links TRBV5-1 to TRBJ1-2; D uncertain. Trimming took 0 bases from V and 3 from J, leaving 6 bases between them. This CDR3 has 13 residues. The germline gives CDR1 SGHRS, CDR2 YFSETQ. The CDR3 region has the DNA TGCGCCAGCAGCTTGGCAGCGGACTATGGCTACACCTTC. Protein: CASSLAADYGYTF.

The CDR3 protein is CASSDSAGRNNEQFF. The CDR3 nucleotides are TGTGCCAGCAGTGACTCGGCAGGGAGGAACAATGAGCAGTTCTTC. The chain combines TRBV6-4 with TRBJ2-1; maybe TRBD2 (6 bases). Germline lookup yields CDR1 MRHNA and CDR2 SNTAGT. The CDR3 loop spans 15 amino acids. Trimming took 0 bases from V and 5 from J, leaving 11 bases between them.

V gene TRBV12-3 or TRBV12-4 combines with J gene TRBJ1-1, with a weak D call TRBD1 (6 bases). The CDR3 totals 15 residues. Trimming removed 7 bases at V and 4 bases at J, with 19 bases between. The CDR3 spells CASNPPGGGGTEAFF. CDR3 DNA sequence: TGTGCCAGCAATCCTCCCGGGGGGGGCGGCACTGAAGCTTTCTTT.